The 22 T cell receptor beta chains below come from one sample, sequenced in a study of cytomegalovirus exposure and HLA in healthy donors. It was with 60 Vbeta and 13 Jbeta primers that the PCR ran. The protocol was immunoSEQ multiplex PCR, while the TCRdb copy is restricted to in-frame clones and leaves out a portion. Found here are under 250,000 clones, around 81% of them singletons; the top ten hold 8%. Input material: PBMCs. Source of these receptors: a woman aged 55-75 years in good health and CMV-seropositive.

V is TRBV10-3 and J is TRBJ2-1; D gene uncertain. The CDR3 length is 12 residues. CDR1 is ENHRY and CDR2 is SYGVKD in the germline V gene. Trimming cost V 7 bases and J 7 bases, with 11 bases left between them. CDR3 bases: TGTGCCATCACCCCACACGGGAATGAGCAGTTCTTC. Translating it yields CAITPHGNEQFF.

The V and J genes are TRBV14 and TRBJ1-4, with 10 bases aligning to TRBD1. The V gene end was trimmed by 8 bases and the J gene end by 8 bases; junction bases not matched to a gene: 11. Germline CDR1 SGHDN, CDR2 FVKESK. This CDR3 contains 15 residues. The CDR3 sequence is CASSQMGQGREKLFF. Here the CDR3 DNA reads TGTGCCAGCTCCCAGATGGGACAGGGGCGCGAAAAACTGTTTTTT.

The gene calls are TRBV27 and TRBJ2-5; 10 bases line up with TRBD1. Germline-derived CDR1 and CDR2 are MNHEY and SMNVEV (reference sequence). V shed 5 bases and J 6 bases; nucleotides not matched to a gene: 9. The CDR3 covers 15 residues. The CDR3: CASSPGQGVGKTQYF. In DNA, the CDR3 is TGTGCCAGCAGTCCCGGACAGGGGGTAGGGAAGACCCAGTACTTC.

V is TRBV10-1 and J is TRBJ2-1; 7 bases map to TRBD1. Trimming cost V 4 bases and J 5 bases; bases outside gene matches: 8. The CDR3 has 15 amino acids. The germline V gene encodes CDR1 WNHNN and CDR2 SYGVQD (reference sequence). The CDR3 nucleotides are TGCGCCAGCAGTGCGAAGCGACAGGGTAACAATGAGCAGTTCTTC. This encodes CASSAKRQGNNEQFF.

The rearrangement links TRBV4-2 to TRBJ2-7; TRBD2 matches at 12 bases. Germline assignment: CDR1 LGHNA and CDR2 YNFKEQ. The CDR3 loop spans 15 amino acids. V trimming: 2 bases; J trimming: 5 bases; junction bases outside the gene matches: 4. The CDR3 sequence: CASSQRLAGEDEQYF. For the CDR3, the DNA is TGTGCCAGCAGCCAAAGACTAGCGGGAGAGGACGAGCAGTACTTC.

The chain couples TRBV18 to TRBJ2-2, with TRBD2 matching 11 bases. Germline CDR1 reads KGHSH; CDR2 reads LQKENI. The CDR3 runs to 16 residues. The V and J ends lost 6 bases and 1 base, in that order; junction bases with no gene match: 4. The CDR3 DNA is TGTGCCAGCTCCCCTGGACTAGCGGGGAACACCGGGGAGCTGTTTTTT. It specifies CASSPGLAGNTGELFF.

This clone has just one count. This chain links TRBV14 with TRBJ2-1; 12 positions match TRBD2. The CDR3 is made up of 15 amino acids. The V gene end was trimmed by 5 bases and the J gene end by 4 bases; junction bases not matched to a gene: 3. Germline CDR1 SGHDN, CDR2 FVKESK. The CDR3 sequence is CASSLTSGSYNEQFF. CDR3 bases: TGTGCCAGCAGCTTGACTAGCGGGAGTTACAATGAGCAGTTCTTC.

The chain recombines TRBV28 with TRBJ1-4; D call uncertain. The V gene's germline CDR1 is MDHEN and CDR2 SYDVKM. This CDR3 contains 14 residues. V shed 3 bases and J shed 5 bases, with 10 bases lying between them. The CDR3 nucleotides read TGTGCCAGCAGTTTTAACCAGGTCAATGAAAAACTGTTTTTT. Residues: CASSFNQVNEKLFF.

This clone was detected only a few times. The rearrangement uses TRBV6-1 and TRBJ1-1, with TRBD1 as a possible D gene (6 bases). V was cut by 2 bases and J by 5 bases, with 15 bases left in between. The V gene's germline CDR1 is MNHNS and CDR2 SASEGT. The CDR3 runs 15 residues. The CDR3 DNA follows: TGTGCCAGCAGTGAAAAGAGGCAGGGGAGTACTGAAGCTTTCTTT. Translation gives CASSEKRQGSTEAFF.

The chain employs TRBV12-2 and TRBJ1-2; the tabulated D call, TRBD1, remains unverified against the DNA. TRBV12-2 has pseudogene status. This CDR3 comprises 12 residues. The CDR3: CASPPYHQSYTF. The DNA for the CDR3 is TGTGCAAGTCCCCCTTACCACCAGAGCTACACCTTC.

The rearrangement uses TRBV27 and TRBJ2-1; TRBD2 matches 14 bases. Germline trimming cut 5 bases from V and 3 bases from J; bases unmatched to any gene: 9. Germline-derived CDR1 and CDR2 are MNHEY and SMNVEV (reference sequence). The CDR3 loop spans 18 amino acids. The CDR3 bases are TGTGCCAGCAGTCCCCCGGGACTAGCGGGAGTTAACTACAATGAGCAGTTCTTC. The encoded protein is CASSPPGLAGVNYNEQFF.

The rearrangement links TRBV19 to TRBJ1-3; D possibly corresponds to TRBD1 (5 bases). Germline V gene lookup returns CDR1 LNHDA and CDR2 SQIVND (reference sequence). CDR3 length: 15 residues. Trimming shortened V by 3 bases and J by 2 bases, and 11 bases separated the two germline ends. CDR3 nucleotide sequence: TGTGCCAGTAGTATGCGGAGCAGGGCTGGAAACACCATATATTTT. Encoded protein: CASSMRSRAGNTIYF.

The sample holds a few counts of this clone. J is TRBJ2-2 and V is TRBV5-4; D possibly corresponds to TRBD2 (7 bases). V was shortened by 6 bases and J by 4 bases, with 19 bases between the two germline ends. Germline V gives CDR1 SGHNT, CDR2 YYREEE (reference sequence). CDR3 length equals 16 residues. The CDR3 reads CASTPVGGAVTGELFF. For the CDR3, the DNA is TGTGCCAGCACCCCCGTTGGGGGGGCCGTCACCGGGGAGCTGTTTTTT. The variable domain in full, with the rest retrieved from reference TRBV5-4 and TRBJ2-2, is ETGVTQSPTHLIKTRGQQVTLRCSSQSGHNTVSWYQQALGQGPQFIFQYYREEENGRGNFPPRFSGLQFPNYSSELNVNALELDDSALYLCASTPVGGAVTGELFFGEGSRLTVL.

The chain uses TRBV5-1 and TRBJ2-1; tentatively, D is TRBD2 (5 bases). Germline lookup yields CDR1 SGHRS and CDR2 YFSETQ. CDR3 size: 14 residues. V was clipped by 0 bases and J by 8 bases, with 12 bases between them. Here the CDR3 DNA reads TGCGCCAGCAGCTTGGTTCTCGAGGGCCATGAGCAGTTCTTC. Its translation is CASSLVLEGHEQFF.

The genes are TRBV7-2 and TRBJ2-1, with D possibly TRBD1 on 6 matching bases. The V gene lost 3 bases and the J gene lost 11 bases, with 14 bases spanning the gap. The germline gives CDR1 SGHTA, CDR2 FQGNSA. The CDR3 has 13 residues. CDR3 bases: TGTGCCAGCAGCTTCAAGGGGGTTTCCAAGCAGTTCTTC. Protein product: CASSFKGVSKQFF.

This chain links TRBV19 with TRBJ1-1; 10 nucleotides align to TRBD1. This CDR3 is built from 17 residues. Germline-derived CDR1 and CDR2 are LNHDA and SQIVND (reference sequence). The junction had 12 bases not matched to a gene; V was cut back by 7 bases and J by 1 base. Here the CDR3 reads CASNHPGQGVGNTEAFF. In DNA, the CDR3 is TGTGCCAGTAACCATCCAGGACAGGGGGTGGGGAACACTGAAGCTTTCTTT.

In nucleotides, the CDR3 is TGTGCCAGCAGCTACGGGGAAGATACGCAGTATTTT. It specifies CASSYGEDTQYF. The rearrangement uses TRBV5-4 and TRBJ2-3; D is possibly TRBD2 (5 bases). This CDR3 is 12 amino acids long. The V end was cut by 3 bases, the J end by 5 bases, with 7 bases between. Germline values: CDR1 SGHNT, CDR2 YYREEE (reference sequence).

This chain connects TRBV5-1 to TRBJ2-3, with D perhaps TRBD2 (6 bases). This CDR3 is built from 15 residues. In germline, CDR1 is SGHRS, CDR2 YFSETQ. Trimming stripped 2 bases from V and 0 bases from J, with 10 bases between. The CDR3 coding sequence is TGCGCCAGCAGCTTCGGAGGGGCTAGCACAGATACGCAGTATTTT. Protein sequence: CASSFGGASTDTQYF.

CDR3 protein: CASSTGTSGVYEQYF. The CDR3 DNA is TGTGCCAGCAGCACCGGGACTAGCGGGGTCTACGAGCAGTACTTC. The chain combines TRBV7-8 with TRBJ2-7; 13 bases agree with TRBD2. This CDR3 is built from 15 residues. The V gene's germline CDR1 is SGHVS and CDR2 FQNEAQ. Losses at the gene ends were 5 bases for V and 3 bases for J; bases not matched to a gene: 4.

The rearrangement links TRBV27 to TRBJ2-5, with a possible D match to TRBD2 (5 bases). V was cut by 5 bases and J by 0 bases, with 10 bases left in between. The CDR3 has 14 amino acids. Per the germline V gene, CDR1 is MNHEY and CDR2 is SMNVEV (reference sequence). CDR3 in amino acids: CASSGETYQETQYF. In nucleotides, the CDR3 is TGTGCCAGCAGTGGGGAGACGTACCAAGAGACCCAGTACTTC.

V usage is TRBV11-2 and J usage is TRBJ2-7, with 10 positions matching TRBD2. Looked up from germline, CDR1 is SGHAT and CDR2 is FQNNGV. The CDR3 contains 14 residues. Trimming cost V 5 bases and J 4 bases; bases outside gene matches: 5. CDR3 amino acids: CASSLAGEGYEQYF. The CDR3 DNA sequence: TGTGCCAGCAGCCTAGCGGGAGAAGGGTACGAGCAGTACTTC.

CDR3 DNA sequence: TGTGCCAGCCGGATAGGGGGAGTCGAGCAGTACTTC. Translation: CASRIGGVEQYF. The V and J genes are TRBV2 and TRBJ2-7; D might be TRBD1 (6 bases). The CDR3 is made up of 12 amino acids. The ends were cut back, 8 bases at V and 6 bases at J, with 14 bases in the middle. The germline CDR1 and CDR2 sequences are SNHLY and FYNNEI.